The rows below give T cell receptor beta chains drawn from one sample of a study of radiotherapy plus CTLA-4 blockade in lung cancer. Sequencing used immunoSEQ multiplex PCR; TCRdb keeps in-frame clones, though not all of them. The profile shows 25,000 to 40,000 clones, about 70% of them singletons. The sample was peripheral blood, taken from a patient treated with radiotherapy plus ipilimumab. All receptors come from a human donor with non-small cell lung cancer whose response to radiotherapy plus ipilimumab could not be evaluated. The CDR3 runs from the conserved cysteine through the conserved F or W. The D gene is left open where the match is weak. Some rows mark clone size as missing; the rest say once, few, many or name a class of expanded clone.

V: TRBV9
size: once
J: TRBJ2-1
D: TRBD2
DNA: TGTGCCAGCAGCGTAACTAGCGGGAGGGGCTTTGGCGAGCAGTTCTTC
CDR3: CASSVTSGRGFGEQFF

V: TRBV5-4
size: .
J: TRBJ2-7
D: .
DNA: TGTGCCAGCAGCTTGGCGGGGGGCGAAGCGTACGAGCAGTACTTC
CDR3: CASSLAGGEAYEQYF

V: TRBV5-6
size: .
J: TRBJ2-5
D: TRBD2
DNA: TGTGCCAGCAGCTTTTCCTCTACTAGCGGGAGTTTGGAGACCCAGTACTTC
CDR3: CASSFSSTSGSLETQYF

V: TRBV7-9
size: .
J: TRBJ1-4
D: TRBD1
DNA: TGTGCCAGCAGCTCATCGATGGGACAGGGAGAAGAAAAACTGTTTTTT
CDR3: CASSSSMGQGEEKLFF

V: TRBV19
size: few
J: TRBJ1-1
D: TRBD1
DNA: TGTGCCAGTAACCGATTGACGTTTAACAGGGGGCTCGAGAGGAGCACTGAAGCTTTCTTT
CDR3: CASNRLTFNRGLERSTEAFF

V: TRBV18
size: .
J: TRBJ2-3
D: TRBD1
DNA: TGTGCCAGCTCACCCGGGACAGGCATCACAGATACGCAGTATTTT
CDR3: CASSPGTGITDTQYF

V: TRBV14
size: .
J: TRBJ1-1
D: TRBD1
DNA: TGTGCCAGCAGCCCCCAGACAGGGGTTGGCACTGAAGCTTTCTTT
CDR3: CASSPQTGVGTEAFF

V: TRBV18
size: .
J: TRBJ2-3
D: .
DNA: TGTGCCAGCTCACCGCGACTAAGCCTGACCACAGATACGCAGTATTTT
CDR3: CASSPRLSLTTDTQYF

V: TRBV19
size: .
J: TRBJ1-5
D: .
DNA: TGTGCCAGTAGCAAAAGACAGACAGAAGAGAATCAGCCCCAGCATTTT
CDR3: CASSKRQTEENQPQHF

V: TRBV9
size: .
J: TRBJ1-1
D: .
DNA: TGTGCCAGCAGCGTAGTGGGGACACAGAACACTGAAGCTTTCTTT
CDR3: CASSVVGTQNTEAFF

V: TRBV29-1
size: .
J: TRBJ2-2
D: TRBD2
DNA: TGCAGCGCCAGACTAGCGGGAGGGCTGAACACCGGGGAGCTGTTTTTT
CDR3: CSARLAGGLNTGELFF

V: TRBV4-1
size: few
J: TRBJ2-7
D: .
DNA: TGCGCCAGCAGCCAAGTTTACGGAGCGTCCTACGAGCAGTACTTC
CDR3: CASSQVYGASYEQYF

V: TRBV6-5
size: few
J: TRBJ2-7
D: .
DNA: TGTGCCAGCAGTGATCAGGCAGAGTACGAGCAGTACTTC
CDR3: CASSDQAEYEQYF

V: TRBV27
size: .
J: TRBJ2-7
D: .
DNA: TGTGCCAGCAGTTCGGTAGCGGCTGCCTACGAGCAGTACTTC
CDR3: CASSSVAAAYEQYF

V: TRBV15
size: few
J: TRBJ2-7
D: .
DNA: TGTGCCACCAGCAGACGTAACAGGGACGAGCAGTACTTC
CDR3: CATSRRNRDEQYF

V: TRBV19
size: .
J: TRBJ2-4
D: .
DNA: TGTGCCAGTAGGAATGGGTTGGGGCCGGTGGACATTCAGTACTTC
CDR3: CASRNGLGPVDIQYF

V: TRBV6-4
size: few
J: TRBJ2-1
D: TRBD2
DNA: TGTGCCAGCAGTGACACTAGCGGGATGTTTCAAGAGCAGTTCTTC
CDR3: CASSDTSGMFQEQFF

V: TRBV6-5
size: few
J: TRBJ2-7
D: .
DNA: TGTGCCAGCAGTGAACGAACCGGGTCCTACGAGCAGTACTTC
CDR3: CASSERTGSYEQYF

V: TRBV2
size: .
J: TRBJ1-6
D: .
DNA: TGTGCCAGCAGTGCACAGGGAAATGATAATTCACCCCTCCACTTT
CDR3: CASSAQGNDNSPLHF

V: TRBV29-1
size: once
J: TRBJ2-7
D: TRBD1
DNA: TGCAGCGCAGGACAGGGGAAAGAGCAGTACTTC
CDR3: CSAGQGKEQYF

V: TRBV28
size: .
J: TRBJ2-7
D: TRBD2
DNA: TGTGCCAGCCGACTAGCGGGAGCATCCTACGAGCAGTACTTC
CDR3: CASRLAGASYEQYF

V: TRBV9
size: .
J: TRBJ2-1
D: TRBD2
DNA: TGTGCCAGCAGTAGAACTAGCGGGAGGACCTACAATGAGCAGTTCTTC
CDR3: CASSRTSGRTYNEQFF

V: TRBV11-1
size: .
J: TRBJ2-1
D: .
DNA: TGTGCCAGCAGCCTACAACTAGGTGGGCGGAGAAACTACAATGAGCAGTTCTTC
CDR3: CASSLQLGGRRNYNEQFF

V: TRBV27
size: .
J: TRBJ2-2
D: TRBD2
DNA: TGTGCCAGCAGTTTAAAGCGGGAGGGGGTCGGGGAGCTGTTTTTT
CDR3: CASSLKREGVGELFF

V: TRBV19
size: once
J: TRBJ2-7
D: .
DNA: TGTGCCAGTAGTCCGCGGGGCGGTCTAGGGCAGTACTTC
CDR3: CASSPRGGLGQYF

V: TRBV5-5
size: once
J: TRBJ1-1
D: .
DNA: TGTGCCAGCAGCTTGGATTATCGCAGGGTCTTGAACACTGAAGCTTTCTTT
CDR3: CASSLDYRRVLNTEAFF

V: TRBV6-1
size: .
J: TRBJ2-1
D: TRBD2
DNA: TGTGCCAGCAGTGCTCGGATAGCGGGAGGAGACAATGAGCAGTTCTTC
CDR3: CASSARIAGGDNEQFF

V: TRBV6-5
size: .
J: TRBJ1-2
D: .
DNA: TGTGCCAGCAGAAGGAGGAACTATGGCTACACCTTC
CDR3: CASRRRNYGYTF

V: TRBV19
size: .
J: TRBJ2-3
D: .
DNA: TGTGCCAGTAGTATGATGGGGGAGGGCACAGATACGCAGTATTTT
CDR3: CASSMMGEGTDTQYF

V: TRBV5-1
size: few
J: TRBJ2-1
D: TRBD2
DNA: TGCGCCAGCAGCCTCTCCCCACTAGCGGGATCCTACAATGAGCAGTTCTTC
CDR3: CASSLSPLAGSYNEQFF

V: TRBV7-9
size: .
J: TRBJ2-1
D: .
DNA: TGTGCCAGCAGCTTAGTCTTAGGGGTGAATGAGCAGTTCTTC
CDR3: CASSLVLGVNEQFF

V: TRBV11-2
size: .
J: TRBJ2-1
D: TRBD2
DNA: TGTGCCAGCAGATCCCTAGCGGGAACTACGTACAATGAGCAGTTCTTC
CDR3: CASRSLAGTTYNEQFF

V: TRBV19
size: .
J: TRBJ2-6
D: .
DNA: TGTGCCAGTAGTATAGTTACCGCTAGCTCTGGGGCCAACGTCCTGACTTTC
CDR3: CASSIVTASSGANVLTF

V: TRBV5-4
size: few
J: TRBJ2-3
D: .
DNA: TGTGCCAGCAGCTTGGGGGGAAACCGGGAGAGGACAGATACGCAGTATTTT
CDR3: CASSLGGNRERTDTQYF

V: TRBV6-1
size: .
J: TRBJ2-7
D: .
DNA: TGTGCCAGCAGAAGTCAGGGTTCGATCTACGAGCAGTACTTC
CDR3: CASRSQGSIYEQYF

V: TRBV18
size: .
J: TRBJ2-7
D: TRBD2
DNA: TGTGCCAGCTCACCCGGGACTAGCGGGAGCGGGTACGAGCAGTACTTC
CDR3: CASSPGTSGSGYEQYF

V: TRBV2
size: once
J: TRBJ2-5
D: TRBD1
DNA: TGTGCCAGCAAGGGCTCGGACAGGACAGTATGGACCCAGTACTTC
CDR3: CASKGSDRTVWTQYF

V: TRBV28
size: few
J: TRBJ1-2
D: .
DNA: TGTGCCAGCAGGGCTGGGGGGGGGATAAACTATGGCTACACCTTC
CDR3: CASRAGGGINYGYTF

V: TRBV5-4
size: .
J: TRBJ2-5
D: TRBD2
DNA: TGTGCCAGCAGCCCCTTGGCGGGAGTAAACCAAGAGACCCAGTACTTC
CDR3: CASSPLAGVNQETQYF

V: TRBV30
size: .
J: TRBJ1-2
D: .
DNA: TGTGCCTGGAGCGAGAGGAAGGGGATAAAGACCTTC
CDR3: CAWSERKGIKTF

V: TRBV6-5
size: .
J: TRBJ2-3
D: TRBD2
DNA: TGTGCCAGCAGTGAGCGGGAGGGCACAGATACGCAGTATTTT
CDR3: CASSEREGTDTQYF

V: TRBV28
size: .
J: TRBJ1-4
D: TRBD1
DNA: TGTGCCAGCAGAGGGACAGGGTTTAATGAAAAACTGTTTTTT
CDR3: CASRGTGFNEKLFF

V: TRBV27
size: .
J: TRBJ2-7
D: .
DNA: TGTGCCAGCAGTGCGACAGACCCCTACGAGCAGTACTTC
CDR3: CASSATDPYEQYF

V: TRBV12-5
size: .
J: TRBJ2-1
D: .
DNA: TGTGCTAGTGGTTTGGTACTTCCCCCTATAGATGGCGGGGCCTCCTACAATGAGCAGTTCTTC
CDR3: CASGLVLPPIDGGASYNEQFF

V: TRBV9
size: .
J: TRBJ2-1
D: .
DNA: TGTGCCAGCAGAGCCGGGACAGCCGCGGGACCCTACAATGAGCAGTTCTTC
CDR3: CASRAGTAAGPYNEQFF

V: TRBV6-5
size: .
J: TRBJ2-5
D: .
DNA: TGTGCCAGCACCCTGACAGGAGAGACCCAGTACTTC
CDR3: CASTLTGETQYF

V: TRBV6-5
size: .
J: TRBJ1-1
D: .
DNA: TGTGCCAGCAGACAGAGCACTGAAGCTTTCTTT
CDR3: CASRQSTEAFF

V: TRBV6-6
size: .
J: TRBJ2-7
D: TRBD2
DNA: TGTGCCAGCAGTTACGGGCGGGAGGTTAGCGAGCAGTACTTC
CDR3: CASSYGREVSEQYF

V: TRBV7-2
size: .
J: TRBJ2-7
D: TRBD2
DNA: TGTGCCAGCAGCTTAAGCGCGGGAGTGAGCGAGCAGTACTTC
CDR3: CASSLSAGVSEQYF